This is a list of T cell receptor beta chains from one sample in a study of beta chain features in type 1 diabetes. Profiling relied on immunoSEQ multiplex PCR, and the TCRdb table lists in-frame clones only, not all of them. The table records about 930,000 clones, roughly 15% of them present only once. Input material: naive CD4+ T cells from blood. The receptors stem from a young woman in good health. Each CDR3 is given with its conserved first and last residue. A D gene is named only where the DNA matches it firmly. A row's size may be missing; if present it is once, few, many or a size class.

J gene	clone size	V gene	D gene	CDR3 protein	CDR3 DNA
TRBJ1-5	few	TRBV19	-	CASEFGNQPQHF	TGTGCCAGTGAGTTCGGGAATCAGCCCCAGCATTTT
TRBJ1-2	-	TRBV2	TRBD1	CASSETGEFGYTF	TGTGCCAGCAGTGAAACAGGGGAATTTGGCTACACCTTC
TRBJ1-4	-	TRBV4-1	-	CASSQVGYEKLFF	TGCGCCAGCAGCCAAGTAGGATACGAAAAACTGTTTTTT
TRBJ1-2	few	TRBV25-1	-	CASSATGGYGYTF	TGTGCCAGCAGTGCAACCGGGGGCTATGGCTACACCTTC
TRBJ2-2	-	TRBV19	-	CASSIDTGWGTGELFF	TGTGCCAGTAGTATAGATACTGGTTGGGGCACCGGGGAGCTGTTTTTT
TRBJ2-2	-	TRBV11-1	-	CASEQYPHVAGELFF	TGTGCCAGCGAGCAGTACCCACACGTGGCCGGGGAGCTGTTTTTT
TRBJ1-3	few	TRBV4-1	TRBD1	CASSQPSQQGARRGNTIYF	TGCGCCAGCAGCCAACCTTCCCAACAGGGGGCGAGGAGAGGAAACACCATATATTTT
TRBJ2-5	few	TRBV28	TRBD1	CASGPGQSAETQYF	TGTGCCAGCGGGCCGGGACAGAGCGCGGAGACCCAGTACTTC
TRBJ1-5	few	TRBV11-2	TRBD1	CASSQGVLQPQHF	TGTGCCAGTAGTCAGGGGGTTCTTCAGCCCCAGCATTTT
TRBJ2-6	-	TRBV27	-	CASRWGQRGAGANVLTF	TGTGCCAGCAGGTGGGGACAGAGGGGGGCTGGGGCCAACGTCCTGACTTTC
TRBJ2-1	-	TRBV7-9	TRBD2	CASSLAGVVNEQFF	TGTGCCAGCAGCTTGGCGGGAGTGGTCAATGAGCAGTTCTTC
TRBJ2-7	few	TRBV11-2	TRBD2	CASSPGLAGAFEQYF	TGTGCCAGCAGCCCTGGACTAGCGGGAGCATTCGAGCAGTACTTC
TRBJ2-7	few	TRBV29-1	-	CSVQTGVTYEQYF	TGCAGCGTACAGACAGGAGTGACCTACGAGCAGTACTTC
TRBJ2-5	-	TRBV6-5	-	CASSYLAQETQYF	TGTGCCAGCAGTTACTTGGCGCAAGAGACCCAGTACTTC
TRBJ2-7	few	TRBV19	-	CASSHRGGTYEQYF	TGTGCCAGTAGTCACAGGGGGGGAACCTACGAGCAGTACTTC
TRBJ1-4	-	TRBV27	-	CASSLSRGVLRGNGYEKLFF	TGTGCCAGCAGTTTATCGAGAGGCGTCCTTAGGGGTAATGGTTATGAAAAACTGTTTTTT
TRBJ2-2	-	TRBV5-1	-	CASSLSGTHTGELFF	TGCGCCAGCAGCTTGTCGGGGACCCACACCGGGGAGCTGTTTTTT
TRBJ2-2	-	TRBV6-6	TRBD1	CAISESTGFTGELFF	TGTGCCATCAGTGAGTCGACAGGGTTCACCGGGGAGCTGTTTTTT
TRBJ2-3	-	TRBV5-4	-	CASSRAGDTQYF	TGTGCCAGCAGCCGCGCGGGGGATACGCAGTATTTT
TRBJ2-1	-	TRBV15	-	CATSKSSRRGANEQFF	TGTGCCACCAGCAAAAGCAGTAGGAGGGGGGCGAATGAGCAGTTCTTC
TRBJ2-1	few	TRBV7-2	TRBD2	CASSSAPGLAFF	TGTGCCAGCAGCTCCGCGCCGGGACTAGCGTTCTTC
TRBJ1-2	-	TRBV4-2	-	CASSQGVTYGYTF	TGTGCCAGCAGCCAAGGAGTGACCTATGGCTACACCTTC
TRBJ2-3	-	TRBV7-9	-	CASSLRAQYTDTQYF	TGTGCCAGCAGCTTACGGGCACAGTACACAGATACGCAGTATTTT
TRBJ1-1	few	TRBV5-1	-	CASSLAGWDTEAFF	TGCGCCAGCAGCTTGGCGGGATGGGACACTGAAGCTTTCTTT
TRBJ2-5	-	TRBV18	-	CASSPRTPQEAQYF	TGTGCCAGCTCACCAAGGACACCTCAAGAGGCCCAGTACTTC
TRBJ2-1	few	TRBV27	TRBD2	CASSLSREGSYNEQFF	TGTGCCAGCAGTTTGTCTCGGGAGGGCTCCTACAATGAGCAGTTCTTC
TRBJ2-7	-	TRBV9	-	CASSVEVRPEQYF	TGTGCCAGCAGTGTAGAAGTTCGGCCGGAGCAGTACTTC
TRBJ2-1	few	TRBV18	-	CASSPAGFGYNEQFF	TGTGCCAGCTCACCGGCGGGGTTCGGATACAATGAGCAGTTCTTC
TRBJ1-1	few	TRBV28	TRBD1	CASSLPGQGDGEAFF	TGTGCCAGCAGTTTACCCGGACAGGGGGACGGTGAAGCTTTCTTT
TRBJ2-1	few	TRBV4-3	TRBD1	CASSQEVGTGGNEQFF	TGCGCCAGCAGCCAAGAGGTGGGGACAGGGGGCAATGAGCAGTTCTTC
TRBJ2-7	few	TRBV28	-	CASGQREQYF	TGTGCCAGCGGCCAGCGGGAGCAGTACTTC
TRBJ2-5	-	TRBV9	TRBD2	CASSVEGTSARGSETQYF	TGTGCCAGCAGCGTAGAAGGGACTAGCGCAAGAGGGTCTGAGACCCAGTACTTC
TRBJ2-1	-	TRBV4-2	TRBD2	CASSQDLSSGRKGLRQFF	TGTGCCAGCAGCCAAGATCTATCTAGCGGGAGAAAGGGTCTCCGGCAGTTCTTC
TRBJ2-5	few	TRBV2	-	CASSDVAAQQTQYF	TGTGCCAGCAGTGATGTGGCCGCTCAGCAGACCCAGTACTTC
TRBJ2-5	-	TRBV7-8	-	CASSLGGVSQETQYF	TGTGCCAGCAGCTTAGGCGGAGTAAGTCAAGAGACCCAGTACTTC
TRBJ2-7	few	TRBV6-6	TRBD1	CASTRKTGVGAYEQYF	TGTGCCAGCACACGGAAGACAGGGGTGGGGGCCTACGAGCAGTACTTC
TRBJ2-1	-	TRBV7-9	-	CASSVGPYNEQFF	TGTGCCAGCAGCGTCGGACCGTACAATGAGCAGTTCTTC
TRBJ2-7	-	TRBV6-1	-	CASSEMGGGPYEQYF	TGTGCCAGCAGTGAAATGGGGGGCGGGCCCTACGAGCAGTACTTC
TRBJ2-1	-	TRBV20-1	-	CSVLDYEQFF	TGCAGTGTACTTGACTATGAGCAGTTCTTC
TRBJ2-5	-	TRBV6-5	-	CASSYRASGETQYF	TGTGCCAGCAGTTACAGGGCTAGTGGGGAGACCCAGTACTTC
TRBJ2-7	few	TRBV2	TRBD1	CASSLGQGPYEQYF	TGTGCCAGCAGCCTCGGACAGGGTCCTTACGAGCAGTACTTC
TRBJ2-3	-	TRBV11-1	TRBD2	CASSSSGRVWSGDTQYF	TGTGCCAGCAGCTCAAGCGGGAGGGTCTGGTCTGGAGATACGCAGTATTTT
TRBJ1-1	-	TRBV6-5	-	CASSYSGVGFEAFF	TGTGCCAGCAGTTACTCGGGGGTCGGGTTTGAAGCTTTCTTT
TRBJ2-3	-	TRBV6-6	-	CASKGGALDTQYF	TGTGCCAGCAAGGGGGGCGCTTTAGATACGCAGTATTTT
TRBJ1-2	-	TRBV10-2	-	CASKNYGYTF	TGCGCCAGCAAGAACTATGGCTACACCTTC
TRBJ2-5	few	TRBV27	TRBD2	CASSRTRWGQETQYF	TGTGCCAGCAGCCGGACTAGGTGGGGACAAGAGACCCAGTACTTC